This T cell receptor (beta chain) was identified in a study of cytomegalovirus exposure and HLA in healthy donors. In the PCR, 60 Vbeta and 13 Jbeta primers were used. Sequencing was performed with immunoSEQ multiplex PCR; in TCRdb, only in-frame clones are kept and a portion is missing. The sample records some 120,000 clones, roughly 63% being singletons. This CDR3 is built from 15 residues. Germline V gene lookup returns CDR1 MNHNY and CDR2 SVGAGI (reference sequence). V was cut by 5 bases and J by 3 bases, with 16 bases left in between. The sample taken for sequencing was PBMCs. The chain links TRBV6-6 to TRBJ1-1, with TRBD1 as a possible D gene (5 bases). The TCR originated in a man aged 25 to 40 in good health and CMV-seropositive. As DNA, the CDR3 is TGTGCCAGCAGTAGTCCACGGGGGGGGGACACTGAAGCTTTCTTT. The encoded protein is CASSSPRGGDTEAFF.